A few counts support the clone carrying this T cell receptor (beta chain). What it binds is unknown. The data are from a study of T cells in Graves' hyperthyroidism and ophthalmopathy. Findings and limits, study-wide: Median prediction lead before ophthalmopathy onset was 6.5 months with the model.

With 5 bases clipped from V and 4 bases from J, the junction kept 6 bases outside the gene matches. Germline loops: CDR1 SGHTA, CDR2 FQGTGA. The CDR3 extends over 15 amino acids. Amplification of TCR beta CDR3 regions used RNA as the template. An initial round of RT-PCR targeting the TCR CDR3 relied on the HTBI primer set. TCRdb processed the multiplex PCR reads anew with MiXCR; each CDR3 protein has one entry. The data hold about 740,000 distinct CDR3 sequences, with approximately 14% observed a single time. Source material: blood. This sequence was found in a young woman with Graves' hyperthyroidism. This chain connects TRBV7-3 to TRBJ2-7, with 12 bases matching TRBD2. The CDR3 sequence is CASSPGGTSGYEQYF. The CDR3 DNA reads TGTGCCAGCAGCCCCGGTGGGACTAGCGGGTACGAGCAGTACTTC.